Listed here are 17 T cell receptor beta chains from one sample, sequenced in a study of cytomegalovirus exposure and HLA in healthy donors. Use of 60 Vbeta and 13 Jbeta primers characterized the PCR. Clones were sequenced by immunoSEQ multiplex PCR, and TCRdb holds only the in-frame ones, with some missing. Here the sample spans about 100,000 clones, about 83% being singletons. Material: PBMCs. The receptors were sampled from a female donor in good health and CMV-seropositive.

The CDR3 DNA reads as TGTGCCAGCAGAGCCGGGACAGGGGGCGGCTATGAAGCTTTCTTT. It translates to CASRAGTGGGYEAFF. V usage is TRBV7-9 and J usage is TRBJ1-1, with 12 bases aligning to TRBD1. V dropped 6 bases and J dropped 7; count of bases not matched to a gene: 9. The germline CDR1 and CDR2 sequences are SEHNR and FQNEAQ (reference sequence). CDR3 size: 15 residues.

The chain uses TRBV6-5 and TRBJ1-4; 9 bases are shared with TRBD1. V shed 6 bases and J 8 bases; nucleotides not matched to a gene: 10. Germline loops: CDR1 MNHEY, CDR2 SVGAGI. The CDR3 consists of 15 residues. The CDR3 coding sequence is TGTGCCAGCAGCTGGGACAGGGTGAGAGGGGAAAAACTGTTTTTT. Protein product: CASSWDRVRGEKLFF.

V and J are TRBV9 and TRBJ2-5; 11 bases agree with TRBD2. The J segment lost 4 bases and the V segment lost 3 bases, leaving 8 bases of the junction unmatched. The CDR3 has 16 residues. CDR1 is SGDLS and CDR2 is YYNGEE in the germline V gene. CDR3 sequence (DNA): TGTGCCAGCAGCGGCCAGCTAGCGGGGGGTAGAGAGACCCAGTACTTC. It specifies CASSGQLAGGRETQYF. Together with reference TRBV9 and TRBJ2-5, the CDR3 gives the full variable domain: DSGVTQTPKHLITATGQRVTLRCSPRSGDLSVYWYQQSLDQGLQFLIQYYNGEERAKGNILERFSAQQFPDLHSELNLSSLELGDSALYFCASSGQLAGGRETQYFGPGTRLLVL.

The genes are TRBV4-2 and TRBJ2-7; 7 bases line up with TRBD1. The germline V gene has CDR1 LGHNA and CDR2 YNFKEQ. V gave up 4 bases and J gave up 0 bases; unmatched junction bases: 3. This CDR3 contains 14 residues. The CDR3 here is CASSRDRDSYEQYF. The CDR3 DNA sequence: TGTGCCAGCAGCCGGGACAGAGACTCCTACGAGCAGTACTTC.

This clone was seen only once. The genes are TRBV5-4 and TRBJ2-3; TRBD1 aligns across 9 bases. CDR3 length equals 14 residues. CDR1 is SGHNT, CDR2 YYREEE, per germline (reference sequence). The J segment lost 4 bases and the V segment lost 5 bases, leaving 5 bases of the junction unmatched. The CDR3, as DNA: TGTGCCAGCAGGCCGGGACAGGGTGCAGATACGCAGTATTTT. Amino acid sequence: CASRPGQGADTQYF.

This chain uses TRBV6-1 with TRBJ2-7; 8 bases fit TRBD2. Germline loops: CDR1 MNHNS, CDR2 SASEGT. The V and J ends lost 3 bases and 5 bases, in that order; junction bases with no gene match: 12. The CDR3 is 16 amino acids. The CDR3 region is CASSELPGRGGHEQYF. In DNA, the CDR3 is TGTGCCAGCAGTGAGCTACCGGGACGGGGGGGGCACGAGCAGTACTTC.

CDR3 loop: CASSLRRATGGNQPQHF. The CDR3 DNA reads TGTGCCAGCAGCTTACGTCGGGCGACCGGGGGCAATCAGCCCCAGCATTTT. The rearrangement uses TRBV7-2 and TRBJ1-5; no firm D call. The CDR3 contains 17 residues. Germline V gene data show CDR1 as SGHTA and CDR2 as FQGNSA. Trimming took 2 bases from V and 2 from J, leaving 16 bases between them.

A few counts support this clone. V gene TRBV25-1 combines with J gene TRBJ1-2; 7 positions match TRBD1. This CDR3 is 15 amino acids long. The germline V gene encodes CDR1 MGHDK and CDR2 SYGVNS. The trim removed 4 bases at V and 4 bases at J, leaving 9 bases unmatched. The DNA of the CDR3 is TGTGCCAGCAGTGCGCCGACAGGGAAAGCCTATGGCTACACCTTC. This translates into CASSAPTGKAYGYTF.

The genes are TRBV6-1 and TRBJ2-5, with 10 positions matching TRBD2. Trimming at V came to 3 bases and at J to 5 bases, leaving 9 bases not matched to a gene. The CDR3 loop spans 16 amino acids. CDR1 MNHNS and CDR2 SASEGT come from the germline V gene. The CDR3 sequence is CASSDSLAGVRETQYF. CDR3 coding DNA: TGTGCCAGCAGTGATTCCCTAGCGGGAGTCAGGGAGACCCAGTACTTC.

The rearrangement joins TRBV18 to TRBJ1-5; D is perhaps TRBD1 (5 bases). Germline CDR1 KGHSH, CDR2 LQKENI. This CDR3 spans 14 amino acids. Trimming left V 2 bases short and J 5 bases short, with 10 bases between. The DNA for the CDR3 is TGTGCCAGCTCACCAGTTCAGGGCGATCAGCCCCAGCATTTT. It specifies CASSPVQGDQPQHF.

This sequence joins TRBV27 and TRBJ1-2, with a tentative D call TRBD1 (5 bases). The length of the CDR3 is 16 residues. CDR1 is MNHEY, CDR2 SMNVEV, per germline (reference sequence). Trimming took 7 bases from V and 7 from J, leaving 25 bases between them. CDR3 nucleotides: TGTGCCAGCATCCCCCCCGGCGGCGGGGACTATGGTGGCTACACCTTC. It is translated as CASIPPGGGDYGGYTF.

This clone was seen just once. CDR3 nucleotide sequence: TGTGCCAGCAGTTCCCGGACTAGCGGGAGATACGAGCAGTACTTC. This codes for CASSSRTSGRYEQYF. J is TRBJ2-7 and V is TRBV11-2, with 13 bases matching TRBD2. V shed 6 bases and J 4 bases; nucleotides not matched to a gene: 6. The germline gives CDR1 SGHAT, CDR2 FQNNGV. This CDR3 is built from 15 residues.

The chain has TRBV5-1 and TRBJ2-3; D call uncertain. Germline V gene sequence: CDR1 SGHRS, CDR2 YFSETQ. The CDR3 runs to 16 residues. V shed 4 bases and J shed 0 bases, with 15 bases lying between them. CDR3 sequence (DNA): TGCGCCAGCAGCCTCATGACCTCGACTAGCACAGATACGCAGTATTTT. Its protein product is CASSLMTSTSTDTQYF.

The chain couples TRBV28 to TRBJ2-5, with 8 bases identical to TRBD2. CDR1 MDHEN and CDR2 SYDVKM come from the germline V gene. Germline trimming cut 7 bases from V and 5 bases from J; bases unmatched to any gene: 9. This CDR3 contains 14 residues. CDR3 nucleotides: TGTGCCAGCAAGGGCGGGGGGTTCAGGGAGACCCAGTACTTC. It translates to CASKGGGFRETQYF. Based on the CDR3 plus reference TRBV28 and TRBJ2-5, the full variable domain is DVKVTQSSRYLVKRTGEKVFLECVQDMDHENMFWYRQDPGLGLRLIYFSYDVKMKEKGDIPEGYSVSREKKERFSLILESASTNQTSMYLCASKGGGFRETQYFGPGTRLLVL.

The J gene is TRBJ1-4, the V gene TRBV21-1; TRBD1 was called by the table and not checked on the DNA. TRBV21-1 corresponds to a pseudogene. CDR3 size: 18 residues. DNA of the CDR3: TGTGCCAGCAGCAATCGGGACAGGGGGCATGTCACTAATGAAAAACTGTTTTTT. Its protein is CASSNRDRGHVTNEKLFF.

The chain combines TRBV6-1 with TRBJ1-4; D remains unclear. CDR3 length: 13 amino acids. The V end lost 0 bases, the J end lost 7 bases, and 6 bases lay between the germline ends. CDR1 is MNHNS, CDR2 SASEGT, per germline. As DNA, the CDR3 is TGTGCCAGCAGTGAAGCGTTCCTTGAAAAACTGTTTTTT. Protein sequence: CASSEAFLEKLFF.

CDR3 nucleotide sequence: TGTGCCAGCAGCTTCGGGACTCGAAGCTCCTACAATGAGCAGTTCTTC. Its translation: CASSFGTRSSYNEQFF. The V gene is TRBV11-2, the J gene TRBJ2-1; D is perhaps TRBD2 (6 bases). The CDR3 covers 16 residues. Germline V lookup: CDR1 SGHAT, CDR2 FQNNGV. V lost 3 bases and J lost 0, with 12 bases in between. Using reference TRBV11-2 and TRBJ2-1 for the parts outside the CDR3, the full variable domain is EAGVAQSPRYKIIEKRQSVAFWCNPISGHATLYWYQQILGQGPKLLIQFQNNGVVDDSQLPKDRFSAERLKGVDSTLKIQPAKLEDSAVYLCASSFGTRSSYNEQFFGPGTRLTVL.